A selection of T cell receptor beta chains follows, all from one sample in a study of T cell changes during pregnancy in multiple sclerosis. Measured with immunoSEQ multiplex PCR; TCRdb has only the in-frame clones, and not every one. The sample holds some 100,000 clones, 90% to 95% seen once. This sample comprised peripheral blood, obtained before pregnancy. The receptors here all came from a female donor with multiple sclerosis, enrolled in a pregnancy study. Both conserved end residues are part of each CDR3. The D gene is left open where the match is weak. For some rows the clone size is stated as once, few or many, or as a class when expanded; others skip it.

clone size: NA; J gene: TRBJ2-1; V gene: TRBV27; CDR3 length: 15; D gene: NA; CDR3 DNA: TGTGCCAGCAGTCCGTGGGGCGGTGAAACGAATGAGCAGTTCTTC; CDR3 protein: CASSPWGGETNEQFF
clone size: NA; J gene: TRBJ2-3; V gene: TRBV7-9; CDR3 length: 14; D gene: TRBD2; CDR3 DNA: TGTGCCAGCAGACTAGCGGGAAATTTAGATACGCAGTATTTT; CDR3 protein: CASRLAGNLDTQYF
clone size: NA; J gene: TRBJ1-3; V gene: TRBV30; CDR3 length: 16; D gene: NA; CDR3 DNA: TGTGCCTGGAGGCGTGGGGGAGGAAGAAGTGGAAACACCATATATTTT; CDR3 protein: CAWRRGGGRSGNTIYF
clone size: NA; J gene: TRBJ2-5; V gene: TRBV27; CDR3 length: 17; D gene: TRBD1; CDR3 DNA: TGTGCCAGCAGTGTAGCTACTTTCGGGACAGGGAAAGAGACCCAGTACTTC; CDR3 protein: CASSVATFGTGKETQYF
clone size: NA; J gene: TRBJ2-7; V gene: TRBV28; CDR3 length: 18; D gene: TRBD2; CDR3 DNA: TGTGCCAGCAGTTTATTTGGTTTGACTAGCGGAAGCCTCTACGAGCAGTACTTC; CDR3 protein: CASSLFGLTSGSLYEQYF
clone size: NA; J gene: TRBJ1-5; V gene: TRBV5-1; CDR3 length: 13; D gene: NA; CDR3 DNA: TGCGCCAGCAGCCGGGGGGGCAATCAGCCCCAGCATTTT; CDR3 protein: CASSRGGNQPQHF
clone size: NA; J gene: TRBJ2-5; V gene: TRBV5-1; CDR3 length: 13; D gene: NA; CDR3 DNA: TGCGCCAGCAGCTTGGCCGGGGAGGCGACCCAGTACTTC; CDR3 protein: CASSLAGEATQYF
clone size: NA; J gene: TRBJ2-1; V gene: TRBV4-2; CDR3 length: 16; D gene: TRBD2; CDR3 DNA: TGTGCCAGCAGCCAACCGGGACTAGCGGGAGGCAATGAGCAGTTCTTC; CDR3 protein: CASSQPGLAGGNEQFF
clone size: few; J gene: TRBJ1-1; V gene: TRBV10-2; CDR3 length: 14; D gene: NA; CDR3 DNA: TGCGCCAGCAGTCCCTGGACACAGAACACTGAAGCTTTCTTT; CDR3 protein: CASSPWTQNTEAFF
clone size: many; J gene: TRBJ2-7; V gene: TRBV6-5; CDR3 length: 15; D gene: NA; CDR3 DNA: TGTGCCAGCAGTTACTCCCAGGGAGGATTTGACGAGCAGTACTTC; CDR3 protein: CASSYSQGGFDEQYF
clone size: NA; J gene: TRBJ2-7; V gene: TRBV29-1; CDR3 length: 13; D gene: TRBD1; CDR3 DNA: TGCAGCGTACCCGGGACAGGGTTTAACGAGCAGTACTTC; CDR3 protein: CSVPGTGFNEQYF
clone size: NA; J gene: TRBJ2-1; V gene: TRBV4-3; CDR3 length: 15; D gene: TRBD2; CDR3 DNA: TGCGCCAGCAGTCAACTAGCGGGAAAGGGGTATGAGCAGTTCTTC; CDR3 protein: CASSQLAGKGYEQFF
clone size: NA; J gene: TRBJ2-3; V gene: TRBV5-1; CDR3 length: 14; D gene: NA; CDR3 DNA: TGCGCCAGCAGGGTACAGGGTGGCGCAGATACGCAGTATTTT; CDR3 protein: CASRVQGGADTQYF
clone size: NA; J gene: TRBJ2-7; V gene: TRBV5-1; CDR3 length: 16; D gene: TRBD1; CDR3 DNA: TGCGCCAGCAGCATTCCTAAGCGGGACAGGGAGGACGAGCAGTACTTC; CDR3 protein: CASSIPKRDREDEQYF
clone size: NA; J gene: TRBJ2-2; V gene: TRBV18; CDR3 length: 17; D gene: NA; CDR3 DNA: TGTGCCAGCTCACCATTTTCTGTACAGACGAACACCGGGGAGCTGTTTTTT; CDR3 protein: CASSPFSVQTNTGELFF
clone size: NA; J gene: TRBJ1-5; V gene: TRBV18; CDR3 length: 15; D gene: NA; CDR3 DNA: TGTGCCAGCTCGCTGGATCGGGATAGCAATCAGCCCCAGCATTTT; CDR3 protein: CASSLDRDSNQPQHF
clone size: NA; J gene: TRBJ2-3; V gene: TRBV28; CDR3 length: 18; D gene: TRBD2; CDR3 DNA: TGTGCCAGCAGTCCATCCGGACTAGCGGGCGCGAGCACAGATACGCAGTATTTT; CDR3 protein: CASSPSGLAGASTDTQYF
clone size: NA; J gene: TRBJ1-1; V gene: TRBV27; CDR3 length: 16; D gene: NA; CDR3 DNA: TGTGCCAGCTCCAAGGGAAGGGGTACGTTGGACACTGAAGCTTTCTTT; CDR3 protein: CASSKGRGTLDTEAFF
clone size: NA; J gene: TRBJ2-5; V gene: TRBV7-6; CDR3 length: 13; D gene: NA; CDR3 DNA: TGTGCCAGCAGCTCCAGGTCCCAAGAGACCCAGTACTTC; CDR3 protein: CASSSRSQETQYF
clone size: NA; J gene: TRBJ1-2; V gene: TRBV5-1; CDR3 length: 14; D gene: TRBD1; CDR3 DNA: TGCGCCAGCAGCGGGGGACAGGGACCTTATGGCTACACCTTC; CDR3 protein: CASSGGQGPYGYTF
clone size: NA; J gene: TRBJ2-3; V gene: TRBV7-2; CDR3 length: 12; D gene: NA; CDR3 DNA: TGTGCCAGCAGGCAGAGCACAGATACGCAGTATTTT; CDR3 protein: CASRQSTDTQYF
clone size: NA; J gene: TRBJ2-7; V gene: TRBV28; CDR3 length: 13; D gene: NA; CDR3 DNA: TGTGCCAGCAGTCCTGGCTGGGGGCGCGAGCAGTACTTC; CDR3 protein: CASSPGWGREQYF
clone size: once; J gene: TRBJ2-7; V gene: TRBV25-1; CDR3 length: 14; D gene: TRBD1; CDR3 DNA: TGTGCCAGCAGCACACAGGGGGTTTTGATCGAGCAGTACTTC; CDR3 protein: CASSTQGVLIEQYF
clone size: NA; J gene: TRBJ1-2; V gene: TRBV15; CDR3 length: 12; D gene: NA; CDR3 DNA: TGTGCCACCAGCGAGGACAGCAATGGCTACACCTTC; CDR3 protein: CATSEDSNGYTF
clone size: NA; J gene: TRBJ1-3; V gene: TRBV2; CDR3 length: 15; D gene: NA; CDR3 DNA: TGTGCCAGCAGTGGGGGGGGACCTGCTGGAAACACCATATATTTT; CDR3 protein: CASSGGGPAGNTIYF
clone size: NA; J gene: TRBJ2-3; V gene: TRBV5-1; CDR3 length: 15; D gene: NA; CDR3 DNA: TGCGCCAGCAGCTTGTGGGGAGGAAGCACAGATACGCAGTATTTT; CDR3 protein: CASSLWGGSTDTQYF
clone size: NA; J gene: TRBJ2-1; V gene: TRBV10-2; CDR3 length: 16; D gene: TRBD2; CDR3 DNA: TGCGCCAGCAGTGAAACTAGCGGGATTTTCTACAATGAGCAGTTCTTC; CDR3 protein: CASSETSGIFYNEQFF
clone size: NA; J gene: TRBJ2-7; V gene: TRBV5-6; CDR3 length: 13; D gene: NA; CDR3 DNA: TGTGCCAGCAGCCGTTTAAGCGCCTACGAGCAGTACTTC; CDR3 protein: CASSRLSAYEQYF
clone size: NA; J gene: TRBJ1-4; V gene: TRBV7-9; CDR3 length: 14; D gene: NA; CDR3 DNA: TGTGCCAGCAGCCTAGTCCTGGGCACTGAAAAACTGTTTTTT; CDR3 protein: CASSLVLGTEKLFF
clone size: NA; J gene: TRBJ2-5; V gene: TRBV4-1; CDR3 length: 13; D gene: TRBD1; CDR3 DNA: TGCGCCAGCAGCCAGACAGGGGGAGAGACCCAGTACTTC; CDR3 protein: CASSQTGGETQYF
clone size: NA; J gene: TRBJ1-3; V gene: TRBV30; CDR3 length: 13; D gene: NA; CDR3 DNA: TGTGCCTGGAGTGAGCGGCGGGGAAACACCATATATTTT; CDR3 protein: CAWSERRGNTIYF
clone size: once; J gene: TRBJ1-3; V gene: TRBV2; CDR3 length: 15; D gene: NA; CDR3 DNA: TGTGCCAGCAGTCCCCCAGGGCGGACTGGAAACACCATATATTTT; CDR3 protein: CASSPPGRTGNTIYF
clone size: NA; J gene: TRBJ2-7; V gene: TRBV6-6; CDR3 length: 16; D gene: TRBD2; CDR3 DNA: TGTGCCAGCAGTTACTCCCAGGGACTAGCGGGAGCTGAGCAGTACTTC; CDR3 protein: CASSYSQGLAGAEQYF
clone size: NA; J gene: TRBJ2-7; V gene: TRBV5-1; CDR3 length: 11; D gene: NA; CDR3 DNA: TGCGCCAGCAGCACCGGGACTCGTCAGTACTTC; CDR3 protein: CASSTGTRQYF
clone size: NA; J gene: TRBJ2-5; V gene: TRBV11-2; CDR3 length: 14; D gene: NA; CDR3 DNA: TGTGCCAGCAGCTTAGGCACAGGGAAGCAGACCCAGTACTTC; CDR3 protein: CASSLGTGKQTQYF
clone size: NA; J gene: TRBJ1-2; V gene: TRBV28; CDR3 length: 13; D gene: NA; CDR3 DNA: TGTGCCAGCAGTTCCCGGGTTGATCATGGCTACACCTTC; CDR3 protein: CASSSRVDHGYTF
clone size: NA; J gene: TRBJ2-3; V gene: TRBV7-9; CDR3 length: 14; D gene: TRBD2; CDR3 DNA: TGTGCCACCGAGGAGCGGGGACTCACAGATACGCAGTATTTT; CDR3 protein: CATEERGLTDTQYF
clone size: NA; J gene: TRBJ2-7; V gene: TRBV9; CDR3 length: 15; D gene: NA; CDR3 DNA: TGTGCCAGCAGCGGGTCCCAGGGGCCTGCCTACGAGCAGTACTTC; CDR3 protein: CASSGSQGPAYEQYF
clone size: NA; J gene: TRBJ2-1; V gene: TRBV7-2; CDR3 length: 12; D gene: NA; CDR3 DNA: TGTGCCAGCAGCTTAGGAGTCGGTGAGCAGTTCTTC; CDR3 protein: CASSLGVGEQFF
clone size: NA; J gene: TRBJ2-3; V gene: TRBV28; CDR3 length: 16; D gene: TRBD2; CDR3 DNA: TGTGCCAGCAGTTTACATAGCGGGAGTAGCTCAGATACGCAGTATTTT; CDR3 protein: CASSLHSGSSSDTQYF
clone size: once; J gene: TRBJ1-1; V gene: TRBV5-5; CDR3 length: 13; D gene: NA; CDR3 DNA: TGTGCCAGCACCCGGAGGGGGAACACTGAAGCTTTCTTT; CDR3 protein: CASTRRGNTEAFF
clone size: NA; J gene: TRBJ1-2; V gene: TRBV6-5; CDR3 length: 16; D gene: NA; CDR3 DNA: TGTGCCAGCAGTTACTCGATGGCAGGGGTCCCCAATGGCTACACCTTC; CDR3 protein: CASSYSMAGVPNGYTF
clone size: NA; J gene: TRBJ1-2; V gene: TRBV19; CDR3 length: 14; D gene: TRBD1; CDR3 DNA: TGTGCCAGTAGCCGGACAGGGGGGGCCTATGGCTACACCTTC; CDR3 protein: CASSRTGGAYGYTF
clone size: NA; J gene: TRBJ2-7; V gene: TRBV19; CDR3 length: 13; D gene: NA; CDR3 DNA: TGTGCCAGTAGCAGTCAGGATACCTACGAGCAGTACTTC; CDR3 protein: CASSSQDTYEQYF
clone size: NA; J gene: TRBJ1-3; V gene: TRBV30; CDR3 length: 20; D gene: TRBD1; CDR3 DNA: TGTGCCTGGAGGATCCCACCCGGACAGGGGAGGACCTTCTCTGGAAACACCATATATTTT; CDR3 protein: CAWRIPPGQGRTFSGNTIYF
clone size: NA; J gene: TRBJ1-5; V gene: TRBV10-2; CDR3 length: 14; D gene: NA; CDR3 DNA: TGCGCCAGCAGTCAGGACAGTCTAATCAGCCCCCAGCATTTT; CDR3 protein: CASSQDSLISPQHF
clone size: NA; J gene: TRBJ2-1; V gene: TRBV29-1; CDR3 length: 12; D gene: NA; CDR3 DNA: TGCAGCGTTAGAGGCGACCGAGGTGAGCAGTTCTTC; CDR3 protein: CSVRGDRGEQFF
clone size: NA; J gene: TRBJ2-7; V gene: TRBV19; CDR3 length: 15; D gene: NA; CDR3 DNA: TGTGCCAGTAGTATCTCGGCAGGCAGCTCCTACGAGCAGTACTTC; CDR3 protein: CASSISAGSSYEQYF
clone size: NA; J gene: TRBJ2-7; V gene: TRBV27; CDR3 length: 15; D gene: TRBD1; CDR3 DNA: TGTGCCAGCAGTCCCCGGACAGGGGTCCCCTACGAGCAGTACTTC; CDR3 protein: CASSPRTGVPYEQYF
clone size: NA; J gene: TRBJ1-5; V gene: TRBV5-1; CDR3 length: 14; D gene: NA; CDR3 DNA: TGCGCCAGCAGCCCCCGGGAAGGGGGTCAGCCCCAGCATTTT; CDR3 protein: CASSPREGGQPQHF
clone size: once; J gene: TRBJ1-2; V gene: TRBV5-8; CDR3 length: 18; D gene: TRBD1; CDR3 DNA: TGTGCCAGCAGCTCCGAACAAATTTCGACAGGGGAGGACTATGGCTACACCTTC; CDR3 protein: CASSSEQISTGEDYGYTF
clone size: NA; J gene: TRBJ2-1; V gene: TRBV9; CDR3 length: 15; D gene: NA; CDR3 DNA: TGTGCCAGCAGCGCCTTGGGGGCGGGAGAGAATGAGCAGTTCTTC; CDR3 protein: CASSALGAGENEQFF
clone size: NA; J gene: TRBJ2-1; V gene: TRBV29-1; CDR3 length: 16; D gene: TRBD2; CDR3 DNA: TGCAGCGTCCTAGATGGGACTAGCGGGAGACTCGGTGAGCAGTTCTTC; CDR3 protein: CSVLDGTSGRLGEQFF
clone size: NA; J gene: TRBJ1-3; V gene: TRBV28; CDR3 length: 14; D gene: NA; CDR3 DNA: TGTGCCAGCAGGGTCGGGGGGATCCGAAACACCATATATTTT; CDR3 protein: CASRVGGIRNTIYF
clone size: NA; J gene: TRBJ1-4; V gene: TRBV4-2; CDR3 length: 14; D gene: NA; CDR3 DNA: TGTGCCAGCAGCCAAGTCGGGGGTTGGGAGAAACTGTTTTTT; CDR3 protein: CASSQVGGWEKLFF
clone size: NA; J gene: TRBJ2-7; V gene: TRBV19; CDR3 length: 17; D gene: TRBD1; CDR3 DNA: TGTGCCAGTAGTATAAGGCAGGGGGACATCCCAGCCTACGAGCAGTACTTC; CDR3 protein: CASSIRQGDIPAYEQYF
clone size: NA; J gene: TRBJ1-2; V gene: TRBV5-5; CDR3 length: 15; D gene: NA; CDR3 DNA: TGTGCCAGCAGTTCGGGGGGTGCGGAACCCTATGGCTACACCTTC; CDR3 protein: CASSSGGAEPYGYTF
clone size: NA; J gene: TRBJ1-1; V gene: TRBV7-9; CDR3 length: 15; D gene: NA; CDR3 DNA: TGTGCCAGCAGCTCCCCAGGACACTTGAACACTGAAGCTTTCTTT; CDR3 protein: CASSSPGHLNTEAFF
clone size: NA; J gene: TRBJ1-1; V gene: TRBV10-2; CDR3 length: 16; D gene: NA; CDR3 DNA: TGCGCCAGCAGTGGGGCGGGCTTACCAGTCCCCTTTGAAGCTTTCTTT; CDR3 protein: CASSGAGLPVPFEAFF
clone size: NA; J gene: TRBJ2-7; V gene: TRBV5-4; CDR3 length: 14; D gene: NA; CDR3 DNA: TGTGCCAGCAGCTATGGGCTCCCCGCGGCGGGGCAGTACTTC; CDR3 protein: CASSYGLPAAGQYF